This T cell receptor beta chain came from a study of T-cell memory formation after mild COVID-19. This clonotype has a handful of counts. Its antigen is unknown. The CDR3 consists of 15 residues. Trimming took off 5 bases at V and 1 base at J, with 12 bases between the two ends. Germline CDR1 is SGHTA and CDR2 is FQGNSA. TCRdb reprocessed the 5' RACE reads via MiXCR and lists one record per CDR3 protein. The sample includes roughly 190,000 distinct CDR3 sequences, around 19% seen only once; the top ten take 2.4%. Study results and limitations: Among CD4+ contracting clones, most were CM and EM, and CD8+ ones EMRA.

The sequencing input was PBMCs or a T cell subset sorted from them (not recorded which). This sequence originates from an adult woman who had mild COVID-19 (a few samples of this study predate the infection). Cell type and time point are not known. The rearrangement uses TRBV7-2 and TRBJ2-4, with TRBD1 as a possible D gene (7 bases). In nucleotides, the CDR3 is TGTGCCAGCAGCCCCGGGGGACAGGCCAAAAACATTCAGTACTTC. It specifies CASSPGGQAKNIQYF. Combining the CDR3 with reference TRBV7-2 and TRBJ2-4 gives the whole variable domain GAGVSQSPSNKVTEKGKDVELRCDPISGHTALYWYRQSLGQGLEFLIYFQGNSAPDKSGLPSDRFSAERTGGSVSTLTIQRTQQEDSAVYLCASSPGGQAKNIQYFGAGTRLSVL.